This TCR beta chain is drawn from a study of tumour-infiltrating T cells in Burkitt lymphoma. Across the study: Survival, overall and progression-free, tracked with productive clonality.

Only in-frame clones appear in the TCRdb table, and some are missing; sequencing was by immunoSEQ multiplex PCR. The sample contains roughly 15,000 clones, about 80% of which appear only once. With V trimmed by 3 bases and J by 1 base, 9 bases remained unmatched. There are 16 residues in the CDR3. CDR1 is MNHEY and CDR2 is SMNVEV in the germline V gene (reference sequence). This clone was seen more than once but under ten times. This TCR came from a human donor with diffuse large B-cell lymphoma. The V and J genes are TRBV27 and TRBJ2-7; 7 nucleotides match TRBD1. Sequencing used tumor tissue. CDR3 nucleotide sequence: TGTGCCAGCAGTTTCGCCGAGGGGACAGAGTCCTACGAGCAGTACTTC. Translating gives CASSFAEGTESYEQYF.